This T cell receptor beta chain is drawn from a study of blood T cell repertoires in COVID-19. Study background: Sites in the United States, Italy and Spain provided acute and convalescent COVID-19 samples.

Germline loops: CDR1 SGHNT, CDR2 YYREEE (reference sequence). The CDR3 runs 16 residues. Trimming took 3 bases from V and 4 from J; bases not matched to a gene: 10. Data came from immunoSEQ multiplex PCR; TCRdb stores just in-frame clones and leaves some out. In the table there are over 200,000 clones, under 90% of which are singletons. This rearrangement joins TRBV5-4 to TRBJ2-3; 8 bases line up with TRBD2. This receptor was identified in an elderly woman with COVID-19, enrolled during active disease. Sequenced material: peripheral blood. The CDR3 nucleotides are TGTGCCAGCAGCTCCCCACGTGAGCGGGGGCCAGATACGCAGTATTTT. Protein product: CASSSPRERGPDTQYF. The variable domain in full, with the rest retrieved from reference TRBV5-4 and TRBJ2-3, is ETGVTQSPTHLIKTRGQQVTLRCSSQSGHNTVSWYQQALGQGPQFIFQYYREEENGRGNFPPRFSGLQFPNYSSELNVNALELDDSALYLCASSSPRERGPDTQYFGPGTRLTVL.